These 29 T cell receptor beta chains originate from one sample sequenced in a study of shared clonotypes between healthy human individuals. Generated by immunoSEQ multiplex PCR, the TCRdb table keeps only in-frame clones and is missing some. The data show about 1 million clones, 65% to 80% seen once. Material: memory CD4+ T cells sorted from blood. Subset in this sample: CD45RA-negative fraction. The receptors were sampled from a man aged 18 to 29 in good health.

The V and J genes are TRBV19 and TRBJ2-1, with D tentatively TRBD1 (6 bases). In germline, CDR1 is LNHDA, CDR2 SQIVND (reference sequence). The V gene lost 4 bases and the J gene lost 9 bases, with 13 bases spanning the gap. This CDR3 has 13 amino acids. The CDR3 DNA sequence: TGTGCCAGTAGTAACAGGGCCGTCGCTGAGCAGTTCTTC. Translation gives CASSNRAVAEQFF. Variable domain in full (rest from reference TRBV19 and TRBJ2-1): DGGITQSPKYLFRKEGQNVTLSCEQNLNHDAMYWYRQDPGQGLRLIYYSQIVNDFQKGDIAEGYSVSREKKESFPLTVTSAQKNPTAFYLCASSNRAVAEQFFGPGTRLTVL.

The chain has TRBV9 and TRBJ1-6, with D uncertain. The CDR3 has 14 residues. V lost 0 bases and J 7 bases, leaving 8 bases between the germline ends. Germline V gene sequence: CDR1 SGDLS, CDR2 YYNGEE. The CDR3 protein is CASSVAAANSPLHF. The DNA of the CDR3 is TGTGCCAGCAGCGTAGCGGCAGCCAATTCACCCCTCCACTTT.

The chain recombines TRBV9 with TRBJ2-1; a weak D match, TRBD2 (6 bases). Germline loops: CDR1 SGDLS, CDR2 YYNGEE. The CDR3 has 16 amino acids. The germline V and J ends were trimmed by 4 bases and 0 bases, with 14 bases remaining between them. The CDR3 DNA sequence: TGTGCCAGCAGCCTAATGGGGCGGGGCTCCTACAATGAGCAGTTCTTC. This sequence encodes CASSLMGRGSYNEQFF.

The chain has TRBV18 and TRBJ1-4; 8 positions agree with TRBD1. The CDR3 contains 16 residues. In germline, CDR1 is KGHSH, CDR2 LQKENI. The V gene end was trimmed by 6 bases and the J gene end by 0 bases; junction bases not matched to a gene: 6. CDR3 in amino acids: CASSRSQGATNEKLFF. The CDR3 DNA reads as TGTGCCAGCTCGCGATCACAGGGGGCAACTAATGAAAAACTGTTTTTT.

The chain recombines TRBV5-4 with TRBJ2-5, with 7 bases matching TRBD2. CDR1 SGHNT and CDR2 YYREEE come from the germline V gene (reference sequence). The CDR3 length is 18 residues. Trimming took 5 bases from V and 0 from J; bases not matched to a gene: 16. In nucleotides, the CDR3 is TGTGCCAGCAGAGTTCGCGGGGGATCAGCCGGGAACCAAGAGACCCAGTACTTC. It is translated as CASRVRGGSAGNQETQYF. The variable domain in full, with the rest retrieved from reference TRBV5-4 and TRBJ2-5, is ETGVTQSPTHLIKTRGQQVTLRCSSQSGHNTVSWYQQALGQGPQFIFQYYREEENGRGNFPPRFSGLQFPNYSSELNVNALELDDSALYLCASRVRGGSAGNQETQYFGPGTRLLVL.

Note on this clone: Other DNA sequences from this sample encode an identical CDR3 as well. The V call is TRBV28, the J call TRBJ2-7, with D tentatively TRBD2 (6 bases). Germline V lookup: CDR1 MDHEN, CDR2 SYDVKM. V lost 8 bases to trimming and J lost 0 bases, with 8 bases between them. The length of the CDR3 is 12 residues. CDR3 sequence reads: CASRGSSYEQYF. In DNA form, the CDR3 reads TGTGCCAGCCGGGGGAGCTCCTACGAGCAGTACTTC.

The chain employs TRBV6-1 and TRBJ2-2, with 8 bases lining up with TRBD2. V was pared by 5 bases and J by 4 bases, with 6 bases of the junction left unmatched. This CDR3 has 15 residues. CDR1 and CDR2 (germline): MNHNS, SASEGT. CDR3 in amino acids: CASSISGGGTGELFF. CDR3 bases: TGTGCCAGCAGTATAAGCGGGGGAGGCACCGGGGAGCTGTTTTTT.

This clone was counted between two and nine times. The CDR3 nucleotides read TGTGCCAGCAGTCCCCGCGGACTAGCGGCGAACACCGGGGAGCTGTTTTTT. Translated, it gives CASSPRGLAANTGELFF. The chain couples TRBV2 to TRBJ2-2; 10 bases align to TRBD2. Trimming took 5 bases from V and 0 from J; bases not matched to a gene: 6. The CDR3 extends over 17 amino acids. Germline lookup yields CDR1 SNHLY and CDR2 FYNNEI. The whole variable domain, filled in from reference TRBV2 and TRBJ2-2, reads EPEVTQTPSHQVTQMGQEVILRCVPISNHLYFYWYRQILGQKVEFLVSFYNNEISEKSEIFDDQFSVERPDGSNFTLKIRSTKLEDSAMYFCASSPRGLAANTGELFFGEGSRLTVL.

CDR3 sequence reads: CASSDGGGPQETQYF. The CDR3, as DNA: TGTGCCAGCAGCGACGGCGGGGGGCCCCAAGAGACCCAGTACTTC. This sequence joins TRBV25-1 and TRBJ2-5; 8 bases fit TRBD2. Per the germline V gene, CDR1 is MGHDK and CDR2 is SYGVNS. V lost 6 bases, J lost 1 base, and 7 bases stayed unmatched. The CDR3 has 15 residues.

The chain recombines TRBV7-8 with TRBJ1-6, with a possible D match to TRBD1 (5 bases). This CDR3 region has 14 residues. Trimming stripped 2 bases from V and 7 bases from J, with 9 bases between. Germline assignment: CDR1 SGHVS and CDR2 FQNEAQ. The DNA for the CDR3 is TGTGCCAGCAGCTTATGGGGGATGAATTCACCCCTCCACTTT. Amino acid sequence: CASSLWGMNSPLHF.

Here the CDR3 reads CASSPRTINEQFF. The CDR3 coding sequence is TGTGCCAGCAGTCCCCGCACGATTAATGAGCAGTTCTTC. The chain has TRBV6-1 and TRBJ2-1; D unclear. The germline gives CDR1 MNHNS, CDR2 SASEGT. The V end was cut by 5 bases, the J end by 7 bases, with 12 bases between. CDR3 length: 13 amino acids.

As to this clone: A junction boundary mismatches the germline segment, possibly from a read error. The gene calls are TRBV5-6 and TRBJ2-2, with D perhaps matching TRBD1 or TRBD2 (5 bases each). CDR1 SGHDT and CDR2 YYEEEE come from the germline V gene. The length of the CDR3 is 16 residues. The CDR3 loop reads CASSGDFGGNSGELFF. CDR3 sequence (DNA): TGTGCCAGCAGCGGCGATTTTGGGGGAAACAGCGGGGAGCTGTTTTTT. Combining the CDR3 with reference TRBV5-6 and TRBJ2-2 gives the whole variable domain DAGVTQSPTHLIKTRGQQVTLRCSPKSGHDTVSWYQQALGQGPQFIFQYYEEEERQRGNFPDRFSGHQFPNYSSELNVNALLLGDSALYLCASSGDFGGNSGELFFGEGSRLTVL.

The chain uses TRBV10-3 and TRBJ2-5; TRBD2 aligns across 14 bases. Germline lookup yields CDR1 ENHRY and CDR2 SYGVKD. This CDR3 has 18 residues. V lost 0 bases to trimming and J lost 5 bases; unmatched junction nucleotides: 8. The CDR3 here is CAISESRGTSGSPETQYF. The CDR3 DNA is TGTGCCATCAGTGAGTCGAGGGGGACTAGCGGGAGCCCGGAGACCCAGTACTTC.

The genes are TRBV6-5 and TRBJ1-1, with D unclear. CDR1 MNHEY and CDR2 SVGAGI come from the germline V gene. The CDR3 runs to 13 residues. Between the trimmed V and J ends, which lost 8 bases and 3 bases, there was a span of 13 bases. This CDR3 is CASARTGDTEAFF. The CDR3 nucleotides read TGTGCCAGCGCGAGGACGGGTGACACTGAAGCTTTCTTT.

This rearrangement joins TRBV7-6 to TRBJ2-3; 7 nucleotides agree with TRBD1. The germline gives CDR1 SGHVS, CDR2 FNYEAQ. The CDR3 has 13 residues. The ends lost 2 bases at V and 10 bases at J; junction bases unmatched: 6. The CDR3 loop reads CASSLSGQRPQYF. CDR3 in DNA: TGTGCCAGCAGCTTATCGGGACAGCGGCCGCAGTATTTT.

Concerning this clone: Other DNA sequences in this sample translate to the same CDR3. CDR3 in amino acids: CASSGQSQETQYF. The CDR3 bases are TGTGCCAGCAGCGGACAGTCCCAAGAGACCCAGTACTTC. This chain joins TRBV2 and TRBJ2-5; a possible D gene is TRBD1 (6 bases). V was cut by 6 bases and J by 1 base, with 9 bases left in between. Germline V gene lookup returns CDR1 SNHLY and CDR2 FYNNEI. This CDR3 comprises 13 residues. The entire variable domain, with the rest obtained from reference TRBV2 and TRBJ2-5, is as follows: EPEVTQTPSHQVTQMGQEVILRCVPISNHLYFYWYRQILGQKVEFLVSFYNNEISEKSEIFDDQFSVERPDGSNFTLKIRSTKLEDSAMYFCASSGQSQETQYFGPGTRLLVL.

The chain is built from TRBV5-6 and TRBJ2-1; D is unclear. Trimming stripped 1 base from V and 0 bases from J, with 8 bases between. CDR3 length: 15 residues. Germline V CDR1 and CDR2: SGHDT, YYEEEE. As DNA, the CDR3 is TGTGCCAGCAGCTTGCCTGCAGGCTCCTACAATGAGCAGTTCTTC. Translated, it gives CASSLPAGSYNEQFF.

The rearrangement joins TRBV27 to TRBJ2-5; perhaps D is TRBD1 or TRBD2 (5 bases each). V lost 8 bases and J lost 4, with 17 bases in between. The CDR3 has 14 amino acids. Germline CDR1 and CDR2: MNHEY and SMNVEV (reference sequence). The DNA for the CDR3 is TGTGCCAGCTCAGGGACCCTCGATGGAGAGACCCAGTACTTC. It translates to CASSGTLDGETQYF.

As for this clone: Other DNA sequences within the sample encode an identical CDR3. The CDR3 DNA reads as TGTGCCAGCAGCCCGGACTCAAACTATGGCTACACCTTC. This encodes CASSPDSNYGYTF. The chain has TRBV5-4 and TRBJ1-2; D remains unclear. Trimming removed 4 bases from V and 2 bases from J, with 9 bases in between. CDR1 is SGHNT and CDR2 is YYREEE in the germline V gene (reference sequence). The CDR3 spans 13 residues.

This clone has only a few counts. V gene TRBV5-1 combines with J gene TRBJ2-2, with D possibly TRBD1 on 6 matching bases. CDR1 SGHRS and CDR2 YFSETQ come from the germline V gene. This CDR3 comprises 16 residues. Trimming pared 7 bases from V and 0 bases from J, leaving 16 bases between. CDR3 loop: CASENGRTANTGELFF. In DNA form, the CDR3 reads TGCGCCAGCGAGAACGGCAGGACAGCGAACACCGGGGAGCTGTTTTTT.

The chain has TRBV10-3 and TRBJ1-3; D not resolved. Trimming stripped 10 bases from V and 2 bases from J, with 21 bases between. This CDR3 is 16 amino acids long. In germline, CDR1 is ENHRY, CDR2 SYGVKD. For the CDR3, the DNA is TGTGCCACCACCCCGGTGGCCGGCGGGACTGGAAACACCATATATTTT. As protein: CATTPVAGGTGNTIYF.

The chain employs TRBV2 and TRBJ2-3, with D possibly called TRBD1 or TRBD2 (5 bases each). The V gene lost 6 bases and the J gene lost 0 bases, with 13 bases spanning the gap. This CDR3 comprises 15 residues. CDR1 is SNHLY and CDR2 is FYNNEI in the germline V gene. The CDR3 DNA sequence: TGTGCCAGCAGGAGCCGGGACGTCAGCACAGATACGCAGTATTTT. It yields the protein CASRSRDVSTDTQYF.

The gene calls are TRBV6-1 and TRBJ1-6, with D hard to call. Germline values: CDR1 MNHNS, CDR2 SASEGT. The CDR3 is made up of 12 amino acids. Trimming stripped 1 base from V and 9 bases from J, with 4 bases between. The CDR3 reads CASSEGPSPLHF. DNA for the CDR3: TGTGCCAGCAGTGAAGGACCTTCACCCCTCCACTTT.

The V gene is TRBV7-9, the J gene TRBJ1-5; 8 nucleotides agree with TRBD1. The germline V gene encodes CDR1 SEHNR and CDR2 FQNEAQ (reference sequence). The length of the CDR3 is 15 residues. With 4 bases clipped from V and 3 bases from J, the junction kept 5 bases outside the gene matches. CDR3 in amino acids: CASSSGQGYNQPQHF. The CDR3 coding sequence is TGTGCCAGCAGCTCAGGACAGGGATACAATCAGCCCCAGCATTTT. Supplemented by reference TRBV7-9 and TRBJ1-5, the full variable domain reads DTGVSQNPRHKITKRGQNVTFRCDPISEHNRLYWYRQTLGQGPEFLTYFQNEAQLEKSRLLSDRFSAERPKGSFSTLEIQRTEQGDSAMYLCASSSGQGYNQPQHFGDGTRLSIL.

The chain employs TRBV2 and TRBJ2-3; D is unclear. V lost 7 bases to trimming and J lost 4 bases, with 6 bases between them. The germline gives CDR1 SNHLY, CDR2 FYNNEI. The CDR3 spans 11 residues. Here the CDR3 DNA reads TGTGCCAGCACCCAGTCAGATACGCAGTATTTT. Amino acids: CASTQSDTQYF.

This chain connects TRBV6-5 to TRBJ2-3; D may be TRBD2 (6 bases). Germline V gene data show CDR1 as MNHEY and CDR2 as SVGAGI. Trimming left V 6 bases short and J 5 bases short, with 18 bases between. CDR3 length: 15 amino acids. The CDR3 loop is CASRPRGRRGDTQYF. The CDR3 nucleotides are TGTGCCAGCAGGCCTAGAGGGAGGCGAGGAGATACGCAGTATTTT.

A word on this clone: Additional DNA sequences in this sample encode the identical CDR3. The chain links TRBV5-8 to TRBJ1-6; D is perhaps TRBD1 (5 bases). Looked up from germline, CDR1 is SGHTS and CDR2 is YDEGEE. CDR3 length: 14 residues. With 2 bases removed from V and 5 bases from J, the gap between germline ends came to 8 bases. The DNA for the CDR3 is TGTGCCAGCAGCTTTCGGGGGGATAATTCACCCCTCCACTTT. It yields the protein CASSFRGDNSPLHF.

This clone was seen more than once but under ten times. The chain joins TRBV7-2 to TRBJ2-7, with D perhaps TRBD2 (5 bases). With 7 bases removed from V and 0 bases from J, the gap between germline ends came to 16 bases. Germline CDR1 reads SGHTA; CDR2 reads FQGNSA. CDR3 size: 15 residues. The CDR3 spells CASTEGPSASYEQYF. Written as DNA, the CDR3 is TGTGCCAGCACCGAGGGTCCATCAGCCTCCTACGAGCAGTACTTC.

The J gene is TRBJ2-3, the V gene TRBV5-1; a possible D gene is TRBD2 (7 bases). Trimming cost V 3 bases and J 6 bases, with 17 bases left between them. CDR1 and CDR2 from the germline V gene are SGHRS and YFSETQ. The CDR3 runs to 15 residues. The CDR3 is CASSSQGGGGDTQYF. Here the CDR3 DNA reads TGCGCCAGCAGCTCCCAGGGAGGGGGAGGGGATACGCAGTATTTT.